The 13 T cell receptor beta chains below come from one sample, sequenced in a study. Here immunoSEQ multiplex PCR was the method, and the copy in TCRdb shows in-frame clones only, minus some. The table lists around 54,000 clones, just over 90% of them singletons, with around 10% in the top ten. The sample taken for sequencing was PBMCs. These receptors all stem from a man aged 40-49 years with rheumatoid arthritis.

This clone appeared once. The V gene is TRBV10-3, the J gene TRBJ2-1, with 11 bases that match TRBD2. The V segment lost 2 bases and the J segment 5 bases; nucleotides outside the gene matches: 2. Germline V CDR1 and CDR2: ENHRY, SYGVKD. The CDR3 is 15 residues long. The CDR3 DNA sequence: TGTGCCATCAGTGAGGGGACTAGCGGCCACAATGAGCAGTTCTTC. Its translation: CAISEGTSGHNEQFF.

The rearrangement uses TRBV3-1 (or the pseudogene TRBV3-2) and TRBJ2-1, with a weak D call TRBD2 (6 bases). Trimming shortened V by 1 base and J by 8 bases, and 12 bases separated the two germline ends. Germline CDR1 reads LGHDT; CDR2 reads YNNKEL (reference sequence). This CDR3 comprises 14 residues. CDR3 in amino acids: CASSQGLVGDEQFF. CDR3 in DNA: TGTGCCAGCAGCCAAGGACTAGTTGGAGATGAGCAGTTCTTC.

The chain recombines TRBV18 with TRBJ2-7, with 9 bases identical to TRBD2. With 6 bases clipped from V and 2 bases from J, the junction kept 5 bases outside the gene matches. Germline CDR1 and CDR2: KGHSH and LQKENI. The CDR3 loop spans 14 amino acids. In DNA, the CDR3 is TGTGCCAGCTCTCCGACTAGCGGTACCTACGAGCAGTACTTC. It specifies CASSPTSGTYEQYF.

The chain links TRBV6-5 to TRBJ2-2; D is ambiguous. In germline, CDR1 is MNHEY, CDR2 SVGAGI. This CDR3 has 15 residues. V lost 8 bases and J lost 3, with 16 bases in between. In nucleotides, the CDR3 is TGTGCCAGCGCGAATGGAATTGGGGACACCGGGGAGCTGTTTTTT. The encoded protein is CASANGIGDTGELFF.

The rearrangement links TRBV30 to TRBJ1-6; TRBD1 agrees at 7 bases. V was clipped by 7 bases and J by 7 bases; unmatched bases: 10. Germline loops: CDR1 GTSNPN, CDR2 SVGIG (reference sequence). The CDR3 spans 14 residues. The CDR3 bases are TGTGCCTCCACACCTACAGGGGCCAATTCACCCCTCCACTTT. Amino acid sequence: CASTPTGANSPLHF.

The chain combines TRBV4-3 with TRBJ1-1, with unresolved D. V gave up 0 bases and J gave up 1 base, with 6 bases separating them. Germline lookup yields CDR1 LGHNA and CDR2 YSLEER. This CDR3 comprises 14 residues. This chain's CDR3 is CASSQELANTEAFF. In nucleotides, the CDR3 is TGCGCCAGCAGCCAAGAGTTGGCGAACACTGAAGCTTTCTTT.

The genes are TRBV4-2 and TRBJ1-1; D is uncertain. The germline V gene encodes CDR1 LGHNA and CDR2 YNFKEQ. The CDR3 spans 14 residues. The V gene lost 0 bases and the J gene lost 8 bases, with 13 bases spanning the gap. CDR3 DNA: TGTGCCAGCAGCCAAGATTTTATCCAGGTAGAAGCTTTCTTT. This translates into CASSQDFIQVEAFF.

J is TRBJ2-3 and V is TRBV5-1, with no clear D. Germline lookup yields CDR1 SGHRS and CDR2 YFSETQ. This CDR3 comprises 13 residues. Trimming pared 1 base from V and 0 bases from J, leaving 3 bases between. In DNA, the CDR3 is TGCGCCAGCAGCTTGTTCAGCACAGATACGCAGTATTTT. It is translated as CASSLFSTDTQYF.

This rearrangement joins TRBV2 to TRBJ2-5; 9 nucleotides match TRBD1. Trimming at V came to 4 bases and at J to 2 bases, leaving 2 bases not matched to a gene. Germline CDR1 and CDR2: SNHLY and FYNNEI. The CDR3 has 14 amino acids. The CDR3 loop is CASSVTGGQETQYF. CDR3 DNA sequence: TGTGCCAGCAGTGTGACAGGGGGGCAAGAGACCCAGTACTTC.

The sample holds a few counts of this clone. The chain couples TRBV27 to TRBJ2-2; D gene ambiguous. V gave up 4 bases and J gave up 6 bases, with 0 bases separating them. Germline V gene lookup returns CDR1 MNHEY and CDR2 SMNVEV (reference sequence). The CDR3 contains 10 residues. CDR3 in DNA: TGTGCCAGCAGTTCCGGGGAGCTGTTTTTT. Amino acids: CASSSGELFF.

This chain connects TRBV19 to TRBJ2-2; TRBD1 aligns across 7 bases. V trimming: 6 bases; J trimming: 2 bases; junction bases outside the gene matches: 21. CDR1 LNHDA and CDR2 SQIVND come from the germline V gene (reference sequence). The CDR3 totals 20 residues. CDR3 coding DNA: TGTGCCAGTAGCTCCCCGTGGGAGACAGGGAAAGGTGCCAACACCGGGGAGCTGTTTTTT. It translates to CASSSPWETGKGANTGELFF.

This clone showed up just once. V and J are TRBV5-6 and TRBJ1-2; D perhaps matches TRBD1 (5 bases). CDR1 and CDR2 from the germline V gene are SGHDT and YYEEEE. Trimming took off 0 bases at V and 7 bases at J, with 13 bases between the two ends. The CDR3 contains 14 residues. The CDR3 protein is CASSLGGRGVGYTF. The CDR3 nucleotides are TGTGCCAGCAGCTTGGGCGGACGAGGGGTTGGCTACACCTTC.

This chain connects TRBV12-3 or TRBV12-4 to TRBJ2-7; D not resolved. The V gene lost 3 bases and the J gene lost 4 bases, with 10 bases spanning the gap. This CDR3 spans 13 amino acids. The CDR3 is CASSFLAKYEQYF. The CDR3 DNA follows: TGTGCCAGCAGTTTTTTGGCCAAGTACGAGCAGTACTTC.